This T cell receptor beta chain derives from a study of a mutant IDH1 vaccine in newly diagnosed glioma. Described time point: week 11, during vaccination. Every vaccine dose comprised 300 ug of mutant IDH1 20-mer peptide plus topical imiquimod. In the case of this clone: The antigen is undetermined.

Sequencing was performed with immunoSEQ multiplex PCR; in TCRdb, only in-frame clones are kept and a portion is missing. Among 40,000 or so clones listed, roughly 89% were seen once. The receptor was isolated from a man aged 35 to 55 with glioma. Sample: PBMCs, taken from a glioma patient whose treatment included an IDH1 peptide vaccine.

This CDR3 reads CASQLGGQQPQHF. In DNA, the CDR3 is TGTGCCAGCCAGTTGGGGGGGCAACAGCCCCAGCATTTT. V usage is TRBV6-1 and J usage is TRBJ1-5; D possibly corresponds to TRBD1 (6 bases). V lost 8 bases to trimming and J lost 7 bases, with 15 bases between them. The CDR3 is made up of 13 amino acids. The V gene's germline CDR1 is MNHNS and CDR2 SASEGT.